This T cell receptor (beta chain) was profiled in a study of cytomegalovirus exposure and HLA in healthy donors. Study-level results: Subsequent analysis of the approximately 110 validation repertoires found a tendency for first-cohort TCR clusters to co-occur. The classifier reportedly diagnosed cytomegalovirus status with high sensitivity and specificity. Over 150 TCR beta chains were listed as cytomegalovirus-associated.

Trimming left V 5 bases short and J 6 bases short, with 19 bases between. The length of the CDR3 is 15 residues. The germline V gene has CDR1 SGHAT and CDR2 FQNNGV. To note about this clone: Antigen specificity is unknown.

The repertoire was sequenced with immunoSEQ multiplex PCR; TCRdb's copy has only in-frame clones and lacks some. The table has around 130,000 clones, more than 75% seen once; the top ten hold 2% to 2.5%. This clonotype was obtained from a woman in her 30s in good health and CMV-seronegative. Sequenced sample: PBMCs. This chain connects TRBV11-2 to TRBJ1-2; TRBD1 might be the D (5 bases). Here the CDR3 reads CASSPRRDSGDGYTF. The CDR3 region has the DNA TGTGCCAGCAGCCCTAGACGGGACTCGGGGGATGGCTACACCTTC.